This T cell receptor beta chain is drawn from a study of T cell responses to AZD1222 COVID-19 vaccine. Notes on the study in general: After two AZD1222 doses, spike-specific TCR breadth and depth rose versus day 0. Repertoire collection took place solely once the T cell response had peaked.

V was trimmed by 2 bases and J by 4 bases, leaving 12 bases between them. Per germline, CDR1 SGHRS and CDR2 YFSETQ. The CDR3 is 15 residues long. Produced via immunoSEQ multiplex PCR; TCRdb's table is partial and in-frame only. The table lists more than 85,000 clones, more than 75% of them singletons, with approximately 10% in the top ten. A word on this clone: The antigen remains undetermined.

Here the sequenced sample was peripheral blood, taken on day 0 of AZD1222 vaccination. The TCR was taken from an adult in good health. The rearrangement uses TRBV5-1 and TRBJ2-2, with D perhaps TRBD1 (5 bases). In DNA, the CDR3 is TGCGCCAGCAGCTTATTATCAGGGTCCACCGGGGAGCTGTTTTTT. This encodes CASSLLSGSTGELFF.